Listed below are T cell receptor beta chains from one sample, sequenced in a study of blood T cell repertoires in COVID-19. TCRdb keeps only in-frame clones here, not all; method: immunoSEQ multiplex PCR. The sample holds around 250,000 clones; roughly 84% are singletons and the top ten take 1.5%. The material sequenced was peripheral blood. The receptors were gathered from a woman aged 40 to 49 who had recovered from COVID-19. Both conserved end residues are part of each CDR3. Each record gives: D gene, V gene, J gene, clone size, CDR3 protein, CDR3 DNA. A D gene is named only where the DNA matches it firmly. Size is omitted from some rows. Given values are once, few, many or a class for expanded clones.

TRBD1	TRBV19	TRBJ2-1	NA	CASSNEGGDLYNEQFF	TGTGCCAGTAGTAACGAAGGGGGCGACCTTTACAATGAGCAGTTCTTC
TRBD1	TRBV24-1	TRBJ1-4	NA	CATSSGTVNEKLFF	TGTGCCACCAGTAGTGGGACAGTTAATGAAAAACTGTTTTTT
NA	TRBV5-1	TRBJ2-5	NA	CASGLTGVGTQYF	TGCGCCAGCGGACTAACAGGGGTGGGGACCCAGTACTTC
TRBD1	TRBV19	TRBJ1-5	NA	CASSPGTGGKRQPQHF	TGTGCCAGTAGTCCCGGGACAGGGGGCAAGCGGCAGCCCCAGCATTTT
TRBD1	TRBV6-5	TRBJ1-6	NA	CASSYRTGVNNSPLHF	TGTGCCAGCAGTTACCGGACAGGGGTAAACAATTCACCCCTCCACTTT
TRBD1	TRBV5-6	TRBJ1-4	NA	CASSSGTGTNEKLFF	TGTGCCAGCAGCTCCGGGACAGGGACCAATGAAAAACTGTTTTTT
NA	TRBV19	TRBJ2-3	NA	CASSSDLGERDTQYF	TGTGCCAGTAGTAGCGACCTCGGGGAGAGGGATACGCAGTATTTT
NA	TRBV6-5	TRBJ1-3	NA	CASRGTSGNTIYF	TGTGCCAGCAGGGGGACTTCCGGAAACACCATATATTTT
NA	TRBV7-9	TRBJ1-3	NA	CASSLAGINLGNTIYF	TGTGCCAGCAGCTTAGCCGGGATAAATTTGGGAAACACCATATATTTT
NA	TRBV12-2	TRBJ2-3	NA	CASPRVRGTDTQYF	TGTGCAAGTCCCCGGGTTAGGGGGACAGATACGCAGTATTTT
NA	TRBV28	TRBJ2-1	once	CASSLEAGWNEQFF	TGTGCCAGCAGTTTAGAGGCAGGGTGGAATGAGCAGTTCTTC
NA	TRBV6-6	TRBJ2-7	few	CASRRDSTGEQYF	TGTGCCAGCAGGCGGGACTCCACGGGGGAGCAGTACTTC
NA	TRBV25-1	TRBJ1-2	NA	CASSDWAANYGYTF	TGTGCCAGCAGTGACTGGGCAGCTAACTATGGCTACACCTTC
NA	TRBV28	TRBJ1-3	NA	CASRTAGGNTIYF	TGTGCCAGTAGGACAGCCGGTGGGAACACCATATATTTT
NA	TRBV9	TRBJ1-1	once	CASSVDPRNTEAFF	TGTGCCAGCAGCGTAGACCCCAGAAACACTGAAGCTTTCTTT
NA	TRBV29-1	TRBJ1-2	once	CSVTDSYGYTF	TGCAGCGTGACAGACAGCTATGGCTACACCTTC
NA	TRBV3-1/TRBV3-2	TRBJ2-7	NA	CASSQGITIPYEQYF	TGTGCCAGCAGCCAAGGAATAACTATCCCCTACGAGCAGTACTTC
NA	TRBV12-3/TRBV12-4	TRBJ1-2	NA	CASSQVANYGYTF	TGTGCCAGCAGTCAGGTAGCTAACTATGGCTACACCTTC
NA	TRBV29-1	TRBJ2-7	NA	CSVEEGQKGNEQYF	TGCAGCGTTGAAGAGGGACAAAAGGGGAACGAGCAGTACTTC
TRBD2	TRBV6-4	TRBJ2-3	NA	CASSSTSGGPGDTQYF	TGTGCCAGCAGTTCAACTAGCGGGGGGCCAGGAGATACGCAGTATTTT
NA	TRBV28	TRBJ2-7	NA	CASSGGDPSSYEQYF	TGTGCCAGCAGCGGAGGGGACCCCAGCTCCTACGAGCAGTACTTC
TRBD1	TRBV7-9	TRBJ1-2	NA	CASGTGFNYGYTF	TGTGCCAGTGGGACAGGGTTTAACTATGGCTACACCTTC
TRBD1	TRBV28	TRBJ2-7	NA	CASFGQGTYEQYF	TGTGCCAGCTTCGGACAGGGCACTTACGAGCAGTACTTC
NA	TRBV30	TRBJ2-3	NA	CASSHWGSPHTDTQYF	TGTGCCTCATCCCACTGGGGCAGCCCACACACAGATACGCAGTATTTT
NA	TRBV27	TRBJ2-7	NA	CASSFGPSYEQYF	TGTGCCAGCAGTTTTGGCCCCTCCTACGAGCAGTACTTC
NA	TRBV19	TRBJ1-4	once	CASSEEGLMEKLFF	TGTGCCAGTAGTGAGGAGGGGCTTATGGAAAAACTGTTTTTT
TRBD1	TRBV6-5	TRBJ1-2	NA	CASSQTPDRLGYTF	TGTGCCAGCAGTCAGACCCCGGACAGGCTGGGCTACACCTTC